A selection of T cell receptor beta chains follows, all from one sample in a study of T cells in Graves' hyperthyroidism and ophthalmopathy. TCRdb reanalysed the multiplex PCR reads using MiXCR and keeps one entry per CDR3 protein. The sample holds 530,000 or so distinct CDR3 sequences, over 15% seen once. Sequenced material: blood. The receptors shown here come from a woman aged 18-30 years with Graves' ophthalmopathy. Each CDR3 is given with its conserved first and last residue. Each record gives: clone size, CDR3 length, J gene, V gene, D gene, CDR3 DNA, CDR3 protein. The D gene is left open where the match is weak. Expanded clones get a size class; other rows say once, few or many, or leave the size out.

>NA|14|TRBJ2-3|TRBV19|TRBD1
TGTGCCAGTGATACAGGGGTGGGCACAGATACGCAGTATTTT
CASDTGVGTDTQYF
>many|14|TRBJ1-4|TRBV6-1|NA
TGTGCCAGCAGTGAAGGGACAACGGGAGAAAAACTGTTTTTT
CASSEGTTGEKLFF
>many|12|TRBJ2-7|TRBV5-6|NA
TGTGCCAGCAGCGAGGGACTTGACGAGCAGTACTTC
CASSEGLDEQYF
>NA|17|TRBJ2-7|TRBV4-1|TRBD1
TGCGCCAGCAGCAAGAACCCGGTCGGGACAGGGGTTACCGAGCAGTACTTC
CASSKNPVGTGVTEQYF
>few|15|TRBJ2-1|TRBV6-1|NA
TGTGCCAGCAGTGACCGGACGGCGGGCTACAATGAGCAGTTCTTC
CASSDRTAGYNEQFF
>NA|16|TRBJ2-1|TRBV15|NA
TGTGCCACCAGCAGAGATCGGGCAGGACCTTACAATGAGCAGTTCTTC
CATSRDRAGPYNEQFF
>once|14|TRBJ2-5|TRBV10-3|TRBD2
TGTGCCATCAGTGCGGGGGGTAGCCAAGAGACCCAGTACTTC
CAISAGGSQETQYF
>NA|15|TRBJ2-7|TRBV19|NA
TGTGCCAGTAGTCTCAAAATGACAGGTCTCCACGAGCAGTACTTC
CASSLKMTGLHEQYF
>NA|15|TRBJ1-5|TRBV5-1|TRBD1
TGCGCCAGCAGCTTGAGTGGCCAAGGGGGCCAGCCCCAGCATTTT
CASSLSGQGGQPQHF
>many|15|TRBJ1-5|TRBV3-1|NA
TGTGCCAGCAGCCAAGATTCGGGGTCGTCTCAGCCCCAGCATTTT
CASSQDSGSSQPQHF
>NA|17|TRBJ1-1|TRBV18|NA
TGTGCCAGCTCACCATTCGGGCCGGGTTCAGTTCCCACTGAAGCTTTCTTT
CASSPFGPGSVPTEAFF
>NA|15|TRBJ1-2|TRBV6-2/TRBV6-3|NA
TGTGCCAGTACTATCCCGGGTCGGCCATTATATGGCTACACCTTC
CASTIPGRPLYGYTF
>NA|14|TRBJ2-7|TRBV6-2/TRBV6-3|NA
TGTGCCAGCAGTTACCGGGGGGCGTCCTACGAGCAGTACTTC
CASSYRGASYEQYF
>NA|14|TRBJ1-1|TRBV5-6|NA
TGTGCCAGCACGGCTGACGGGCGTGACACTGAAGCTTTCTTT
CASTADGRDTEAFF
>few|16|TRBJ1-5|TRBV2|NA
TGTGCCAGCTTATCGCAGGGCCCCCTTAGCAATCAGCCCCAGCATTTT
CASLSQGPLSNQPQHF
>many|15|TRBJ2-1|TRBV20-1|NA
TGCAGTGCTAGGGGGCCGGAGGCGTCCTACAATGAGCAGTTCTTC
CSARGPEASYNEQFF
>many|16|TRBJ2-1|TRBV5-1|TRBD2
TGCGCCAGCAGAGACACTAGCGCCACGTCCTACAATGAGCAGTTCTTC
CASRDTSATSYNEQFF
>NA|11|TRBJ2-4|TRBV6-5|NA
TGTGCCAGCAGTTATACGAACATTCAGTACTTC
CASSYTNIQYF
>few|14|TRBJ2-7|TRBV7-2|NA
TGTGCCAGCAGCTTAGCGGGCGCCCCCTACGAGCAGTACTTC
CASSLAGAPYEQYF
>many|14|TRBJ1-5|TRBV6-6|NA
TGTGCCAGCAGTTACTCCAATAGCAATCAGCCCCAGCATTTT
CASSYSNSNQPQHF
>NA|13|TRBJ1-4|TRBV7-8|NA
TGTGCCAGCAGCCGAGAGGACGCAGGAAAACTGTTTTTT
CASSREDAGKLFF
>few|15|TRBJ2-7|TRBV6-1|NA
TGTGCCAGTAAACTCGGTCAGGGGCGTATGTACGAGCAGTACTTC
CASKLGQGRMYEQYF
>many|14|TRBJ2-1|TRBV28|NA
TGTGCCAGCAGGGATCGGACGGAATACAATGAGCAGTTCTTC
CASRDRTEYNEQFF
>NA|17|TRBJ2-6|TRBV6-1|TRBD1
TGTGCCAGCAGGCTCGGACAGGGGGCATCTGGGGCCAACGTCCTGACTTTC
CASRLGQGASGANVLTF
>NA|15|TRBJ1-5|TRBV28|NA
TGTGCCAGCAGTTTTCCTTCCGTGACACTTCAGCCCCAGCATTTT
CASSFPSVTLQPQHF
>NA|15|TRBJ2-4|TRBV3-1|NA
TGTGCCAGCAGCCAGGGGACTGTAGCCAAAAACATTCAGTACTTC
CASSQGTVAKNIQYF
>many|16|TRBJ2-7|TRBV7-3|TRBD2
TGTGCCAGCAGTTCAGGGACTAGCGGGCTTCCCTACGAGCAGTACTTC
CASSSGTSGLPYEQYF
>few|17|TRBJ1-1|TRBV4-1|TRBD1
TGCGCCAGCAGCCAAGTACGGATCAGGACAGGGAACACTGAAGCTTTCTTT
CASSQVRIRTGNTEAFF
>NA|13|TRBJ1-1|TRBV29-1|NA
TGCAGCGTTGTACCAGGGGAGAACACTGAAGCTTTCTTT
CSVVPGENTEAFF
>many|17|TRBJ2-7|TRBV28|TRBD2
TGTGCCAGCAGTTTAGTATCCGGGAGGAGATACGGCTACGAGCAGTACTTC
CASSLVSGRRYGYEQYF
>NA|17|TRBJ2-5|TRBV7-2|TRBD2
TGTGCCAGCAGCCCGTGGCGGGCGGGAGGTCTCCAAGAGACCCAGTACTTC
CASSPWRAGGLQETQYF
>NA|16|TRBJ1-3|TRBV7-9|TRBD1
TGTGCCAGCAGGCCCGGGACAGGGGTATCTGGAAACACCATATATTTT
CASRPGTGVSGNTIYF
>few|14|TRBJ2-3|TRBV9|NA
TGTGCCAGCAGCGTCGGGACACGTACAGATACGCAGTATTTT
CASSVGTRTDTQYF
>NA|15|TRBJ1-1|TRBV28|NA
TGTGCCAGCAGTGGGATGACACCTTCGAACACTAAAGCTTTCTTT
CASSGMTPSNTKAFF
>many|14|TRBJ1-1|TRBV20-1|TRBD1
TGCAGTGCCCCCCGGGACAGGGTGAACACTGAAGCTTTCTTT
CSAPRDRVNTEAFF
>few|15|TRBJ2-2|TRBV7-6|TRBD2
TGTGCCAGCAGCTTAGCCCTAGCGGGAGCCGGGGAGCTGTTTTTT
CASSLALAGAGELFF
>NA|14|TRBJ2-1|TRBV12-3/TRBV12-4|NA
TGTGCCAGCAGTTTAGGAGGGACTCTCAGTGAGCAGTTCTTC
CASSLGGTLSEQFF
>NA|15|TRBJ1-1|TRBV7-3|NA
TGTGCCAGCAGCATAACAGGACTACTGAACACTGAAGCTTTCTTT
CASSITGLLNTEAFF
>NA|14|TRBJ1-2|TRBV28|TRBD1
TGTGCCAGCAGTCCAAACAGGGGGCTGGGAGGCTACACCTTC
CASSPNRGLGGYTF
>few|15|TRBJ1-5|TRBV28|TRBD1
TGTGCCAGCACCCTGGGACAGGTCTTCAATCAGCCCCAGCATTTT
CASTLGQVFNQPQHF
>many|14|TRBJ2-1|TRBV28|NA
TGTGCCACCAAGGGCCCCGGGGTGAACAATGAGCAGTTCTTC
CATKGPGVNNEQFF
>NA|14|TRBJ2-5|TRBV7-8|NA
TGTGCCAGCAGCGCCCGGCCGGACCAAGAGACCCAGTACTTC
CASSARPDQETQYF
>NA|14|TRBJ1-2|TRBV19|NA
TGTGCCAGTAGCCCTGGTTATATGGACTATGGCTACACCTTC
CASSPGYMDYGYTF
>many|14|TRBJ2-3|TRBV28|NA
TGTGCCAGCAGCCTTCCTGGGGCGGCAGATACGCAGTATTTT
CASSLPGAADTQYF
>many|16|TRBJ1-1|TRBV11-2|NA
TGTGCCAGCAGCACTTATGGACGGTACATGAACACTGAAGCTTTCTTT
CASSTYGRYMNTEAFF
>few|15|TRBJ1-1|TRBV7-9|NA
TGTGCCAGCAGCTTTGCGGGTAATATGAACACTGAAGCTTTCTTT
CASSFAGNMNTEAFF
>NA|16|TRBJ1-1|TRBV28|NA
TGTGCCAGCAGTCCCCGGGGCGGCGGGATGAACACTGAAGCTTTCTTT
CASSPRGGGMNTEAFF
>many|16|TRBJ2-3|TRBV28|NA
TGTGCCAGCAGTCGAGTTGGGGTATTTGGGACAGATACGCAGTATTTT
CASSRVGVFGTDTQYF
>many|17|TRBJ2-1|TRBV11-1|TRBD1
TGTGCCAGCAGCCGAGGAGGATGGGACAGTAAGATCAATGAGCAGTTCTTC
CASSRGGWDSKINEQFF
>NA|14|TRBJ2-2|TRBV6-2/TRBV6-3|NA
TGTGCCAGCAGCAACGCTGACAACACCGGGGAGCTGCTTTTT
CASSNADNTGELLF
>once|16|TRBJ2-1|TRBV7-3|TRBD1
TGTGCCAGCAGCCCGACAGGGGTAGTGTCCTACAATGAGCAGTTCTTC
CASSPTGVVSYNEQFF
>NA|15|TRBJ2-5|TRBV28|TRBD1
TGTGCCAGCAACATAGGACAGGGTGAGGGTAGGACCCAGTACTTC
CASNIGQGEGRTQYF
>NA|13|TRBJ2-1|TRBV6-1|NA
TGTGCCAGCAGTGAAGCTGGGGGCGGGGAGCAGTTCTTC
CASSEAGGGEQFF
>many|14|TRBJ2-7|TRBV18|TRBD2
TGTGCCAGCTCACAACTAGCGGGATCCTACGAGCAGTACTTC
CASSQLAGSYEQYF
>many|13|TRBJ1-2|TRBV5-8|NA
TGTGCCAGCAGCTTGGCCAGGGGCTATGGCTACACCTTC
CASSLARGYGYTF
>NA|14|TRBJ2-3|TRBV10-3|NA
TGTGCCATCAGTGTGCGGGGGCCGGGGGATACGCAGTATTTT
CAISVRGPGDTQYF
>many|17|TRBJ2-1|TRBV12-3/TRBV12-4|NA
TGTGCCAGCAGTTTAAGTATCTCAGCGGGTGTAGGGAATGAGCAGTTCTTC
CASSLSISAGVGNEQFF
>NA|15|TRBJ2-7|TRBV11-2|TRBD2
TGTGCCAGCAGCTTAGTTTCTAGCGGGGGGGCCGAGCAGTACTTC
CASSLVSSGGAEQYF
>NA|14|TRBJ1-5|TRBV20-1|TRBD1
TGCAGTGCTAGAGAAGGGACAGGGGTACAGCCCCAGCATTTT
CSAREGTGVQPQHF